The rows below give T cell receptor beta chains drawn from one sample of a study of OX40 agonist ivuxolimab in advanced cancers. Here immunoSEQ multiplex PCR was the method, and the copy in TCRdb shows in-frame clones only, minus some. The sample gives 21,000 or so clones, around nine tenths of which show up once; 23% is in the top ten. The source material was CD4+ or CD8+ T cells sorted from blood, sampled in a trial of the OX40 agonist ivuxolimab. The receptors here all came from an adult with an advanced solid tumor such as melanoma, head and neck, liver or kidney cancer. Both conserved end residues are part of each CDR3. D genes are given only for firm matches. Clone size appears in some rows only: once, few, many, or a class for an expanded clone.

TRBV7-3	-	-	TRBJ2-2	CASSPSHKAGELFF	TGTGCCAGCAGCCCCTCCCACAAAGCCGGGGAGCTGTTTTTT
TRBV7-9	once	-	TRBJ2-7	CASSPGSGWGAYEQYF	TGTGCCAGCAGCCCTGGTTCAGGATGGGGAGCCTACGAGCAGTACTTC
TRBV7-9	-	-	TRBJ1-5	CASSSETAFNQPQHF	TGTGCCAGCAGCTCAGAGACAGCCTTTAATCAGCCCCAGCATTTT
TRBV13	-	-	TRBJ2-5	CASSLYGNSETQYF	TGTGCCAGCAGCTTATACGGGAACTCAGAGACCCAGTACTTC
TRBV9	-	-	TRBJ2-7	CASNSGTANYEQYF	TGTGCCAGCAACTCCGGGACTGCCAACTACGAGCAGTACTTC
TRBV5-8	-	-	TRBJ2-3	CASSWAVVNTQYF	TGTGCCAGCAGCTGGGCGGTTGTGAATACGCAGTATTTT
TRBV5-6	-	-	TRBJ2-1	CASSLARANEQFF	TGTGCCAGCAGCTTGGCAAGGGCCAATGAGCAGTTCTTC
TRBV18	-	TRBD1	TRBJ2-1	CASKTGGAYNEQFF	TGTGCCAGCAAGACAGGGGGCGCATACAATGAGCAGTTCTTC
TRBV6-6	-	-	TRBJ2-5	CASSPPSGGPGTQYF	TGTGCCAGCAGCCCCCCTAGTGGGGGGCCGGGGACCCAGTACTTC
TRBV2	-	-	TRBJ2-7	CASSEYEQYF	TGTGCCAGCAGTGAATACGAGCAGTACTTC
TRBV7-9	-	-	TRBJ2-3	CASSLARGGWTDTQYF	TGTGCCAGCAGCTTAGCGCGAGGTGGTTGGACAGATACGCAGTATTTT
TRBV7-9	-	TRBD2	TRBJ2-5	CASSLLSGGDQETQYF	TGTGCCAGCAGCTTACTTAGCGGGGGGGACCAAGAGACCCAGTACTTC
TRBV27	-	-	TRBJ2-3	CASSLTSGGSTDTQYF	TGTGCCAGTAGTTTAACTAGTGGGGGTAGCACAGATACGCAGTATTTT
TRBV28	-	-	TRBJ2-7	CASSFDSYEQYF	TGTGCCAGCAGTTTCGACAGCTACGAGCAGTACTTC
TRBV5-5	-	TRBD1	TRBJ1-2	CASSPDRGLVGYTF	TGTGCCAGCAGCCCGGACAGGGGCTTGGTTGGCTACACCTTC
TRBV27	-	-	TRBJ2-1	CASRESSYNEQFF	TGTGCCAGCAGAGAGAGCTCCTACAATGAGCAGTTCTTC
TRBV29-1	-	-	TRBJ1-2	CSAPDRAPYGYTF	TGCAGCGCCCCGGACAGAGCTCCTTATGGCTACACCTTC
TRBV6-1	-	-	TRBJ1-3	CASSELGYSGNTIYF	TGTGCCAGCAGTGAACTGGGGTACTCTGGAAACACCATATATTTT
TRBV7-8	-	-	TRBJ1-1	CASSSPLSSGWVGEAFF	TGTGCCAGCAGCTCCCCTCTATCCTCGGGTTGGGTAGGAGAAGCTTTCTTT
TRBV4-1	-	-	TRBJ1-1	CASSLGPVGTEAFF	TGCGCCAGCAGCCTAGGTCCAGTCGGCACTGAAGCTTTCTTT
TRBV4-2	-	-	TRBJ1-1	CASSLADNTEAFF	TGTGCCAGCAGCCTCGCGGATAACACTGAAGCTTTCTTT
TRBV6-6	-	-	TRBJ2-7	CASSYSESGPYEQYF	TGTGCCAGCAGTTACTCCGAGTCGGGGCCCTACGAGCAGTACTTC
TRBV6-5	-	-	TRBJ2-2	CASSSPLDLTTGELFF	TGTGCCAGCAGTTCTCCCCTGGATCTTACCACCGGGGAGCTGTTTTTT
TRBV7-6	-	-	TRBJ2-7	CASSQRLAYEQYF	TGTGCCAGCAGCCAAAGACTAGCCTACGAGCAGTACTTC
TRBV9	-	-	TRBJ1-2	CASSVDRDPYGYTF	TGTGCCAGCAGCGTAGACAGGGACCCCTATGGCTACACCTTC
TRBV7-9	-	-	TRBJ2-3	CASSLLRGSGGRTDTQYF	TGTGCCAGCAGCTTATTACGGGGTAGTGGGGGCCGCACAGATACGCAGTATTTT
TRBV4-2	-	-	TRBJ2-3	CASSQDGAEPSTDTQYF	TGTGCCAGCAGCCAAGATGGGGCAGAACCTAGCACAGATACGCAGTATTTT
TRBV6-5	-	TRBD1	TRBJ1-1	CASSYGGGLIEAFF	TGTGCCAGCAGTTACGGAGGGGGCTTAATTGAAGCTTTCTTT
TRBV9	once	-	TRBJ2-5	CASSVEGILWETQYF	TGTGCCAGCAGCGTAGAAGGGATTCTGTGGGAGACCCAGTACTTC
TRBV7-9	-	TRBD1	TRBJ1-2	CASSPPTGGMNYGYTF	TGTGCCAGCAGCCCCCCAACAGGGGGTATGAACTATGGCTACACCTTC
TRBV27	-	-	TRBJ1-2	CASSPWGGGGHGYTF	TGTGCCAGCTCTCCCTGGGGTGGCGGGGGGCATGGCTACACCTTC
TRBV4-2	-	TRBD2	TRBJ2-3	CASSQADGGAADTQYF	TGTGCCAGCAGCCAAGCTGACGGGGGGGCAGCAGATACGCAGTATTTT
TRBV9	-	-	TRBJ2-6	CASSDGSAPLSGANVLTF	TGTGCCAGCAGCGACGGTAGTGCCCCTCTCTCTGGGGCCAACGTCCTGACTTTC
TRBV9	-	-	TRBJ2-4	CASSGLAKNIQYF	TGTGCCAGCAGCGGGTTAGCCAAAAACATTCAGTACTTC
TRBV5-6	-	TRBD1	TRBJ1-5	CASSLAAQGPSNQPQHF	TGTGCCAGCAGCTTGGCTGCACAGGGGCCTAGCAATCAGCCCCAGCATTTT
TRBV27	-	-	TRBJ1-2	CASSPPGFNYGYTF	TGTGCCAGCAGTCCACCGGGTTTTAACTATGGCTACACCTTC
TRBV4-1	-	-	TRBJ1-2	CASSQDGGAGAYGYTF	TGCGCCAGCAGCCAAGATGGCGGGGCAGGGGCCTATGGCTACACCTTC
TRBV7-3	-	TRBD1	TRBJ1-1	CASSYGTGDTEAFF	TGTGCCAGCAGCTACGGGACAGGGGACACTGAAGCTTTCTTT
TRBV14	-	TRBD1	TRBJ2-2	CASSQTVGTGFFPGELFF	TGTGCCAGCAGCCAAACAGTCGGGACAGGGTTTTTTCCCGGGGAGCTGTTTTTT
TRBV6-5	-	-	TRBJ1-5	CASSQWGNSNQPQHF	TGTGCCAGCAGTCAATGGGGGAATAGCAATCAGCCCCAGCATTTT
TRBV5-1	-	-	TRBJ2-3	CASSLATSTDTQYF	TGCGCCAGCAGCTTGGCCACAAGCACAGATACGCAGTATTTT
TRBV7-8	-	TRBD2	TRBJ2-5	CASSPGIAGGKETQYF	TGTGCCAGCAGCCCCGGGATAGCGGGGGGGAAAGAGACCCAGTACTTC
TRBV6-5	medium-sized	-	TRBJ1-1	CASSYMAPRARAFF	TGTGCCAGCAGTTACATGGCCCCCCGGGCACGCGCTTTCTTT
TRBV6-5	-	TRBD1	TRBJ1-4	CASSYSGTVGEKLFF	TGTGCCAGCAGTTACTCGGGGACAGTCGGAGAAAAACTGTTTTTT
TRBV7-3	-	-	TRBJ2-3	CASSPPPGDTQYF	TGTGCCAGCAGCCCACCCCCAGGTGATACGCAGTATTTT
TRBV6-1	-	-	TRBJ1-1	CASSGGSLKAFF	TGTGCCAGCAGTGGGGGATCACTTAAAGCTTTCTTT
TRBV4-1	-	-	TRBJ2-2	CASSQASGGALTGELFF	TGCGCCAGCAGCCAAGCTAGTGGGGGGGCTCTCACCGGGGAGCTGTTTTTT
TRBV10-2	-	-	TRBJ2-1	CASSGTSEGRYNEQFF	TGCGCCAGCAGTGGGACGAGTGAAGGGCGATACAATGAGCAGTTCTTC
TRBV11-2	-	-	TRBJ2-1	CASSFTGWDEQFF	TGTGCCAGCAGCTTCACGGGGTGGGATGAGCAGTTCTTC
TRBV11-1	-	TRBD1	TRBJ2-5	CASRDRDAFGTQYF	TGTGCCAGCCGGGACAGGGACGCCTTCGGGACCCAGTACTTC
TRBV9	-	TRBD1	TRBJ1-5	CASSVGTGGGQPQHF	TGTGCCAGCAGCGTAGGGACAGGGGGAGGACAGCCCCAGCATTTT
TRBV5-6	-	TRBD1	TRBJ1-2	CASSPRGQLFNYGYTF	TGTGCCAGCAGCCCAAGGGGACAGCTCTTTAACTATGGCTACACCTTC
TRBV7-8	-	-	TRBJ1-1	CASSLEGEGKITEAFF	TGTGCCAGCAGCTTAGAGGGTGAGGGGAAGATCACTGAAGCTTTCTTT
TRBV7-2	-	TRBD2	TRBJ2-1	CASSYLGTSGGNEQFF	TGTGCCAGCAGCTACCTCGGGACTAGCGGGGGAAATGAGCAGTTCTTC
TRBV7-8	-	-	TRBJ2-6	CASSLVSGANVLTF	TGTGCCAGCAGCTTAGTCTCTGGGGCCAACGTCCTGACTTTC